This T cell receptor beta chain was documented in a study of blood T cells in healthy people across ages. The study, taken as a whole, reports: Unsorted PBMCs blocked a conclusive comparison of naive and antigen-experienced cells. Comparison with aged donors showed that long-lived donors had more naive CD4+ cells and higher diversity. In the absence of known donor CMV status, changes in expanded clonotypes were possibly confounded.

On this clonotype itself: Its specificity is not known.

Per-sample yields of isolated PBMCs were at least 6.5 million. With 3 bases clipped from V and 1 base from J, the junction kept 6 bases outside the gene matches. Germline lookup yields CDR1 SGHTA and CDR2 FQGNSA. The CDR3 totals 15 residues. Together with a sample-barcoded 5' primer, a J-beta primer mix was included in a second PCR lasting roughly 6 to 12 cycles. TCRdb independently ran MiXCR on the 5' RACE reads; one entry per CDR3 protein. The table includes some 860,000 distinct CDR3 sequences, around three fifths detected once. The receptor's source is a man aged 40-49 years in good health. V usage is TRBV7-2 and J usage is TRBJ2-7; 7 nucleotides align to TRBD1. Sequenced sample: blood. CDR3 loop: CASSFDRDRSYEQYF. Written as DNA, the CDR3 is TGTGCCAGCAGCTTTGATCGGGACAGATCCTACGAGCAGTACTTC. The full variable domain, completed using reference TRBV7-2 and TRBJ2-7, is GAGVSQSPSNKVTEKGKDVELRCDPISGHTALYWYRQSLGQGLEFLIYFQGNSAPDKSGLPSDRFSAERTGGSVSTLTIQRTQQEDSAVYLCASSFDRDRSYEQYFGPGTRLTVT.